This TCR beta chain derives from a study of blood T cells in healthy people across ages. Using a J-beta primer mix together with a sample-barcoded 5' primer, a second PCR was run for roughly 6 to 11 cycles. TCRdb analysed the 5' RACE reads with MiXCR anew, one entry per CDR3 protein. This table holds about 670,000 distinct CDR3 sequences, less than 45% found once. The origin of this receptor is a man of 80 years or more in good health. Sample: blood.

This chain's CDR3 is CASSFTTGGYGYTF. In nucleotides, the CDR3 is TGTGCCAGCAGCTTCACGACAGGGGGCTATGGCTACACCTTC. This chain uses TRBV5-5 with TRBJ1-2; TRBD1 matches at 9 bases. This CDR3 has 14 amino acids. The trim removed 2 bases at V and 4 bases at J, leaving 3 bases unmatched. Germline V gives CDR1 SGHKS, CDR2 YYEKEE (reference sequence). The variable domain in full, completed from reference TRBV5-5 and TRBJ1-2, reads DAGVTQSPTHLIKTRGQQVTLRCSPISGHKSVSWYQQVLGQGPQFIFQYYEKEERGRGNFPDRFSARQFPNYSSELNVNALLLGDSALYLCASSFTTGGYGYTFGSGTRLTVV.